The 31 T cell receptor beta chains below all came from one sample that was sequenced in a study of blood T cell repertoires in COVID-19. Assay: immunoSEQ multiplex PCR; the TCRdb copy retains only in-frame clones and omits some. The sample lists around 240,000 clones, around 88% seen once, with about 3% in the top ten. Sequenced material: peripheral blood. These receptors were obtained from a woman aged 25 to 45 who had recovered from COVID-19.

The gene calls are TRBV9 and TRBJ1-2, with D possibly matching TRBD1 (6 bases). Trimming shortened V by 1 base and J by 0 bases, and 7 bases separated the two germline ends. Per the germline V gene, CDR1 is SGDLS and CDR2 is YYNGEE. This CDR3 spans 14 amino acids. CDR3 amino acids: CASSVTGSNYGYTF. The CDR3 DNA reads as TGTGCCAGCAGCGTAACAGGGTCTAACTATGGCTACACCTTC.

V usage is TRBV5-1 and J usage is TRBJ2-2; 10 bases align to TRBD2. In germline, CDR1 is SGHRS, CDR2 YFSETQ. This CDR3 spans 19 amino acids. V gave up 3 bases and J gave up 7 bases; unmatched junction bases: 18. For the CDR3, the DNA is TGCGCCAGCAGCTCCCCAGGTTTTTCGAGCGGGGGGGCCTACGGGGAGCTGTTTTTT. Residues: CASSSPGFSSGGAYGELFF.

V usage is TRBV12-5 and J usage is TRBJ2-5, with 8 bases aligning to TRBD2. The CDR3 runs to 14 residues. The ends lost 4 bases at V and 2 bases at J; junction bases unmatched: 3. The germline V gene has CDR1 LGHNT and CDR2 FRNRAP. CDR3 region: CASGWTGGQETQYF. CDR3 coding DNA: TGTGCTAGTGGTTGGACGGGGGGGCAAGAGACCCAGTACTTC.

J is TRBJ1-6 and V is TRBV12-3 or TRBV12-4; 8 positions match TRBD1. V gave up 6 bases and J gave up 12 bases; unmatched junction bases: 7. This CDR3 spans 13 amino acids. The CDR3 sequence: CASSPDRVLPLHF. Here the CDR3 DNA reads TGTGCCAGCAGCCCGGACAGGGTTTTACCCCTCCACTTT.

A single count supports this clone. This chain connects TRBV13 to TRBJ2-3; 12 bases align to TRBD2. The V gene's germline CDR1 is PRHDT and CDR2 FYEKMQ (reference sequence). This CDR3 has 18 amino acids. Unmatched junction bases numbered 10, after V lost 5 bases and J lost 1 base. CDR3 DNA sequence: TGTGCCAGCAGCCTGGGGCTAGCGGGGGGGCGGGGCACAGATACGCAGTATTTT. Translating it yields CASSLGLAGGRGTDTQYF. The entire variable domain, with the rest obtained from reference TRBV13 and TRBJ2-3, is as follows: AAGVIQSPRHLIKEKRETATLKCYPIPRHDTVYWYQQGPGQDPQFLISFYEKMQSDKGSIPDRFSAQQFSDYHSELNMSSLELGDSALYFCASSLGLAGGRGTDTQYFGPGTRLTVL.

This rearrangement joins TRBV18 to TRBJ2-1; weak D call: TRBD2 (6 bases). The CDR3 sequence is 15 residues long. The V end lost 3 bases, the J end lost 6 bases, and 15 bases lay between the germline ends. Germline CDR1 is KGHSH and CDR2 is LQKENI. CDR3 loop: CASSPRTNRGNEQFF. The CDR3 nucleotides read TGTGCCAGCTCACCTCGGACTAACCGGGGCAATGAGCAGTTCTTC. Using reference TRBV18 and TRBJ2-1 for the parts outside the CDR3, the full variable domain is NAGVMQNPRHLVRRRGQEARLRCSPMKGHSHVYWYRQLPEEGLKFMVYLQKENIIDESGMPKERFSAEFPKEGPSILRIQQVVRGDSAAYFCASSPRTNRGNEQFFGPGTRLTVL.

V usage is TRBV12-3 or TRBV12-4 and J usage is TRBJ2-1; perhaps TRBD1 as D (5 bases). Trimming took off 5 bases at V and 12 bases at J, with 17 bases between the two ends. The CDR3 spans 13 residues. CDR3 sequence reads: CASSPESGFGQFF. The DNA for the CDR3 is TGTGCCAGCAGTCCGGAATCAGGGTTTGGGCAGTTCTTC.

V and J are TRBV30 and TRBJ2-5, with 13 bases lining up with TRBD2. J was trimmed by 2 bases and V by 2 bases; bases with no gene match: 2. This CDR3 spans 15 amino acids. Germline values: CDR1 GTSNPN, CDR2 SVGIG (reference sequence). The CDR3, as DNA: TGTGCCTGGAGTTGGACTAGCGGGGGACAAGAGACCCAGTACTTC. Protein product: CAWSWTSGGQETQYF.

The chain recombines TRBV5-1 with TRBJ2-5; D perhaps matches TRBD2 (6 bases). CDR3 length equals 16 residues. Per germline, CDR1 SGHRS and CDR2 YFSETQ. V shed 4 bases and J shed 5 bases, with 21 bases lying between them. The CDR3 is CASSRDRDWGEETQYF. The CDR3 DNA reads TGCGCCAGCAGCCGGGACCGGGACTGGGGAGAGGAGACCCAGTACTTC.

The rearrangement links TRBV29-1 to TRBJ1-1, with D unclear. The CDR3 spans 14 residues. Deletions cut 7 bases from V and 1 base from J, with 16 bases between. Germline assignment: CDR1 SQVTM and CDR2 ANQGSEA. The CDR3 nucleotides are TGCAGCGGATTGGCGGGCGGGTGGAACACTGAAGCTTTCTTT. Translation gives CSGLAGGWNTEAFF.

The chain employs TRBV5-4 and TRBJ1-3, with D uncertain. Trimming cost V 2 bases and J 2 bases, with 5 bases left between them. The CDR3 runs to 13 residues. The germline CDR1 and CDR2 sequences are SGHNT and YYREEE (reference sequence). The CDR3 spells CASSFSPGNTIYF. CDR3 bases: TGTGCCAGCAGCTTCAGTCCTGGAAACACCATATATTTT. Drawing the rest from reference TRBV5-4 and TRBJ1-3, the complete variable domain is ETGVTQSPTHLIKTRGQQVTLRCSSQSGHNTVSWYQQALGQGPQFIFQYYREEENGRGNFPPRFSGLQFPNYSSELNVNALELDDSALYLCASSFSPGNTIYFGEGSWLTVV.

The chain employs TRBV15 and TRBJ1-6; D unclear. This CDR3 region has 16 residues. The germline V gene has CDR1 LNHNV and CDR2 YYDKDF (reference sequence). V gave up 2 bases and J gave up 11 bases, with 19 bases separating them. The CDR3, as DNA: TGTGCCACCAGCAGATCGGCCGAGGACTTCCTTGCACCCCTCCACTTT. It codes for CATSRSAEDFLAPLHF.

The chain recombines TRBV9 with TRBJ2-2, with TRBD1 matching over 8 bases. Germline CDR1 SGDLS, CDR2 YYNGEE. CDR3 length: 15 amino acids. Trimming at V came to 3 bases and at J to 0 bases, leaving 1 base not matched to a gene. The CDR3, as DNA: TGTGCCAGCAGCGAGACAGGGGCGAACACCGGGGAGCTGTTTTTT. Its translation is CASSETGANTGELFF.

This clone was seen once. The chain joins TRBV27 to TRBJ1-1; tentative D call: TRBD1 (5 bases). Germline V lookup: CDR1 MNHEY, CDR2 SMNVEV (reference sequence). V lost 0 bases and J 1 base, leaving 9 bases between the germline ends. This CDR3 has 15 amino acids. The CDR3 DNA reads as TGTGCCAGCAGTTTATCGGGAGGGGCGAACACTGAAGCTTTCTTT. It is translated as CASSLSGGANTEAFF.

Only a few counts were recorded for this clone. The chain has TRBV20-1 and TRBJ1-1; D gene unclear. Germline values: CDR1 DFQATT, CDR2 SNEGSKA (reference sequence). The CDR3 has 11 amino acids. V lost 5 bases and J lost 5, with 9 bases in between. The CDR3 DNA sequence: TGCAGTGCTGGAAGCGGAACTGAAGCTTTCTTT. It yields the protein CSAGSGTEAFF.

This clone was observed once. V and J are TRBV6-5 and TRBJ2-5; perhaps TRBD2 as D (6 bases). Trimming shortened V by 2 bases and J by 2 bases, and 6 bases separated the two germline ends. The CDR3 is 13 residues long. Germline CDR1 is MNHEY and CDR2 is SVGAGI. The CDR3 region has the DNA TGTGCCAGCAGTTACGGGACTCAAGAGACCCAGTACTTC. This codes for CASSYGTQETQYF.

This sequence joins TRBV5-6 and TRBJ2-1; 8 nucleotides align to TRBD1. The CDR3 has 15 residues. V shed 1 base and J 7 bases; nucleotides not matched to a gene: 7. CDR1 SGHDT and CDR2 YYEEEE come from the germline V gene. DNA of the CDR3: TGTGCCAGCAGCTTGTTGGCAGGGGGCAAGAATGAGCAGTTCTTC. Its protein is CASSLLAGGKNEQFF.

V and J are TRBV6-5 and TRBJ2-2, with D tentatively TRBD1 (5 bases). Trimming cost V 2 bases and J 4 bases, with 5 bases left between them. The CDR3 spans 13 residues. Looked up from germline, CDR1 is MNHEY and CDR2 is SVGAGI. This CDR3 is CASSYGATGELFF. The CDR3 nucleotides read TGTGCCAGCAGTTACGGGGCCACCGGGGAGCTGTTTTTT.

V usage is TRBV5-1 and J usage is TRBJ2-7, with TRBD1 identical over 7 bases. Trimming removed 3 bases from V and 0 bases from J; junction bases left unmatched: 3. The CDR3 has 14 amino acids. CDR1 SGHRS and CDR2 YFSETQ come from the germline V gene. CDR3 protein: CASSYRDSSYEQYF. The DNA for the CDR3 is TGCGCCAGCAGCTACCGGGACAGCTCCTACGAGCAGTACTTC.

This sequence joins TRBV6-5 and TRBJ1-2; D remains unclear. V was trimmed by 6 bases and J by 5 bases, leaving 10 bases between them. This CDR3 comprises 12 residues. CDR1 is MNHEY, CDR2 SVGAGI, per germline. The CDR3 nucleotides read TGTGCCAGCAGAGACACCGCTTATGGCTACACCTTC. The encoded protein is CASRDTAYGYTF.

The chain joins TRBV6-2 or TRBV6-3 to TRBJ2-1; 9 nucleotides match TRBD2. The CDR3 spans 18 residues. Per the germline V gene, CDR1 is MNHEY and CDR2 is SVGEGT. V dropped 4 bases and J dropped 0; count of bases not matched to a gene: 10. Written as DNA, the CDR3 is TGTGCCAGCAGTTTTAGTCTAGCGGGGACGCACTCCTACAATGAGCAGTTCTTC. Encoded protein: CASSFSLAGTHSYNEQFF.

With respect to this clone: The sample has other DNA sequences that encode this CDR3 too. The rearrangement uses TRBV18 and TRBJ1-1, with 9 bases matching TRBD1. Germline loops: CDR1 KGHSH, CDR2 LQKENI. CDR3 size: 14 residues. After removal of 3 bases from V and 3 bases from J, the junction contained 2 bases not matched to a gene. The CDR3: CASSPRTGDTEAFF. CDR3 DNA: TGTGCCAGCTCACCGCGGACAGGGGACACTGAAGCTTTCTTT.

This chain joins TRBV6-5 and TRBJ1-5; possibly TRBD1 for D (5 bases). V was cut by 5 bases and J by 0 bases, with 11 bases left in between. Per germline, CDR1 MNHEY and CDR2 SVGAGI. This CDR3 spans 15 amino acids. In nucleotides, the CDR3 is TGTGCCAGCAGTCTCAGGGTGGGTAGCAATCAGCCCCAGCATTTT. Its protein is CASSLRVGSNQPQHF.

The chain has TRBV3-1 (or the pseudogene TRBV3-2) and TRBJ2-5; 9 positions match TRBD2. CDR3 length equals 16 residues. With V trimmed by 6 bases and J by 4 bases, 12 bases remained unmatched. Germline V gene data show CDR1 as LGHDT and CDR2 as YNNKEL (reference sequence). CDR3 in DNA: TGTGCCAGCAGGAGCGGGGGGCGCCCCCGAGGAGAGACCCAGTACTTC. This sequence encodes CASRSGGRPRGETQYF.

V usage is TRBV20-1 and J usage is TRBJ2-3; 12 nucleotides align to TRBD1. The V gene's germline CDR1 is DFQATT and CDR2 SNEGSKA (reference sequence). The CDR3 is 15 amino acids. V lost 3 bases, J lost 6 bases, and 7 bases stayed unmatched. CDR3 bases: TGCAGTGCTAGTGCCGGGACAGGGGGCGATGATACGCAGTATTTT. Amino acid sequence: CSASAGTGGDDTQYF.

The chain recombines TRBV27 with TRBJ2-1; 8 bases match TRBD2. The germline CDR1 and CDR2 sequences are MNHEY and SMNVEV (reference sequence). The ends lost 5 bases at V and 7 bases at J; junction bases unmatched: 13. This CDR3 has 16 residues. This CDR3 reads CASSPGTSWGDNEQFF. The CDR3 DNA follows: TGTGCCAGCAGTCCAGGGACTAGTTGGGGGGATAATGAGCAGTTCTTC.

The V gene is TRBV5-1, the J gene TRBJ1-1; the D is unclear. Germline CDR1 SGHRS, CDR2 YFSETQ. CDR3 size: 15 residues. The V end was cut by 0 bases, the J end by 5 bases, with 14 bases between. The CDR3 sequence is CASSLAAEPGTEAFF. The DNA for the CDR3 is TGCGCCAGCAGCTTGGCAGCGGAACCAGGTACTGAAGCTTTCTTT.

V gene TRBV4-3 combines with J gene TRBJ1-4; unclear D gene. CDR3 size: 14 residues. V lost 0 bases, J lost 5 bases, and 7 bases lay in between. Germline V gives CDR1 LGHNA, CDR2 YSLEER. The CDR3 coding sequence is TGCGCCAGCAGCCAAGACAGATACAATGAAAAACTGTTTTTT. Translated: CASSQDRYNEKLFF.

With regard to this clone: Other DNA sequences in this sample translate to the same CDR3. V and J are TRBV2 and TRBJ1-2; D is perhaps TRBD1 (6 bases). The length of the CDR3 is 12 residues. Germline V lookup: CDR1 SNHLY, CDR2 FYNNEI. Trimming left V 8 bases short and J 2 bases short, with 9 bases between. DNA of the CDR3: TGTGCCAGCTCCACAGGGAACTATGGCTACACCTTC. Translation: CASSTGNYGYTF.

The CDR3 nucleotides read TGTGCCAGCAGTGACTGGCAGGGGAACGGCTTGGTCTACGAGCAGTACTTC. Translated: CASSDWQGNGLVYEQYF. The rearrangement uses TRBV6-1 and TRBJ2-7, with D perhaps matching TRBD1 (6 bases). CDR1 is MNHNS and CDR2 is SASEGT in the germline V gene. The CDR3 extends over 17 amino acids. Trimming took off 3 bases at V and 3 bases at J, with 21 bases between the two ends.

The rearrangement links TRBV15 to TRBJ2-3; D remains unclear. The V gene's germline CDR1 is LNHNV and CDR2 YYDKDF (reference sequence). The CDR3 loop spans 14 amino acids. The ends were cut back, 6 bases at V and 2 bases at J, with 12 bases in the middle. CDR3 nucleotides: TGTGCCACCAGTGGGCAGCCCCTCACAGATACGCAGTATTTT. It encodes CATSGQPLTDTQYF.